A few counts support the clone carrying this T cell receptor (beta chain). Its cognate antigen is unknown. V lost 0 bases and J lost 7; bases outside the gene matches: 3. The CDR3 contains 14 residues. CDR1 and CDR2 from the germline V gene are DFQATT and SNEGSKA (reference sequence). Time point here: late sampling 161 to 241 days after vaccination in a few convalescent patients. As for treatment: approximately nine-day PBMC culture with coronavirus spike peptide pools or control peptides (ViraFEST assay). Sequencing of the DNA from cultured CD4+ T cells was carried out with the Oncomine TCR Beta short-read assay. TCRdb recomputed calls from the PCR reads with MiXCR, one row per CDR3 protein. The top ten hold about 4% of the sample, which has 20,000 or so distinct CDR3 sequences, around 42% seen once. The sample originates from a study of vaccination and CD4 T cells after COVID-19.

This sequence originates from a human donor who had recovered from COVID-19. The specimen comprised CD4+ T cells from blood, cultured in vitro, sampled about 7 months after SARS-CoV-2 vaccination. This chain uses TRBV20-1 with TRBJ2-4, with 10 nucleotides matching TRBD2. In DNA form, the CDR3 reads TGCAGTGCTAGAGAAGCGACTAGCGGGAACATTCAGTACTTC. This translates into CSAREATSGNIQYF.